Given below is one T cell receptor (beta chain) in context. This sample was included in a study of blood T cell repertoires in COVID-19. In the study overall: COVID-19 samples, acute and convalescent, were from the United States, Italy and Spain.

This CDR3 contains 16 residues. Trimming stripped 0 bases from V and 5 bases from J, with 16 bases between. Germline V CDR1 and CDR2: MGHRA, YSYEKL. Here immunoSEQ multiplex PCR was the method, and the copy in TCRdb shows in-frame clones only, minus some. The sample has 400,000 to 450,000 clones, around 87% seen once. Participants were aged roughly 18 to 89 years, lived in about 26 US areas, and enrolled virtually. Symptom resolution, clearance, or two negative PCRs marked donors in Cohort 3 as recovered. V usage is TRBV4-1 and J usage is TRBJ2-5; D is perhaps TRBD1 (5 bases). Input material: PBMCs or T cells enriched from blood (not recorded which). This sequence was found in a man aged 25 to 40 who had recovered from COVID-19. The CDR3 bases are TGCGCCAGCAGCCAAGAACAGGCCTCCCGCTGGGAGACCCAGTACTTC. As protein: CASSQEQASRWETQYF.